This TCR beta chain was sequenced for a study of T cells in Graves' hyperthyroidism and ophthalmopathy (dated by TCRdb to between 2018 and 2021). Broadly, across the study: Peripheral blood samples were taken at the time of initial diagnosis, prior to any treatment. The roughly 100 discovery patients were randomly split 7:3 into training and test sets. The paper reports TCR Vbeta CDR3 sequencing of roughly 140 peripheral blood samples: around 45 ophthalmopathy, fewer than 85 hyperthyroidism and around 17 progressor patients. To identify TCR V-J signatures that set the groups apart, the researchers used a discovery cohort of 100 patients, made up of 40 to 45 with Graves' ophthalmopathy and about 60 with stable Graves' hyperthyroidism. Prospective prediction of ophthalmopathy was tested in an independent validation cohort consisting of some 20 hyperthyroidism patients and some 17 patients who later progressed to ophthalmopathy. In about six Graves' hyperthyroidism patients, the study also compared T-cell repertoires from thyroid tissue with T-cell repertoires from blood. After sampling, hyperthyroidism patients received methimazole starting at 30 mg daily, and ophthalmopathy patients received high-dose intravenous methylprednisolone. The paper's findings and limits, for the study overall: No statistical method was used to fix the sample size in advance, and group allocation was not hidden from the investigators. Most expanded thyroid clonotypes (frequency above 0.001) were also found in blood, which suggests that blood repertoires may mirror thyroid immune responses. In validation, the model predicted progression to ophthalmopathy a median of roughly six months before onset, with around 70% sensitivity and nearly 75% specificity. A 13 V-J signature model separated ophthalmopathy from stable hyperthyroidism, with 87.88% sensitivity and 81.08% specificity in cross-validation and 80%/75% in testing.

Amplification of TCR beta CDR3 regions was carried out from RNA transcripts. For the first round of RT-PCR on the TCR CDR3, the HTBI primer set was used together with the Qiagen OneStep RT-PCR kit. Libraries were constructed in a second round of multiplex PCR, after which size selection and purification were performed. The libraries were sequenced on an Illumina HiSeq2000 using paired-end 100 bp reads. The authors' pipeline ran thus. SOAPnuke was used to process the raw data, with reads discarded if the reads contained adapters or uncalled bases, had a mean Phred below 15, or lacked an exact constant-primer or identifier match. High-quality paired reads were merged with COPE v1.2.5, and unique nucleotide sequences were defined as clonotypes. MiTCR v1.1 was used to align the clonotypes against IMGT TRBV, TRBD and TRBJ reference segments. The analysis included only V-J combinations with a frequency above 0.0001, which together covered around 99% of the repertoires. A TCS score was defined as the ratio of F50 (clonal expansion) to E x V (chaos), with BLOSUM62-based TCRdist applied between CDR3 peptides within each V-J. Welch's t-statistics and random forest reduced 514 V-J features to 10 to 15, which were used in a naive Bayes classifier (R e1071). Starting from the raw public reads, TCRdb applied fastp trimming at Q25, assembled clones with MiXCR and retained in-frame beta chains. Rows with one shared CDR3 protein collapse into an entry with the most common genes and DNA. TCRdb, not the original authors, processed these V and J calls. Here the sample has approximately 560,000 distinct CDR3 sequences; 15% to 17% occur a single time. The ten largest account for approximately 7% of the sample.

This clonotype was recorded a few times. Its antigen has not been determined. No per-base quality is available; no much larger clone lies one base away. Spanning cysteine to phenylalanine, the CDR3 consists of 12 amino acids. Here the CDR3 DNA is all that survives: 36 bases in frame from base 1. V is pared back by 2 bases and J by 8 bases, with 9 bases lying between the germline termini. CDR1 and CDR2, per the germline V gene, are SGHTA and FQGNSA. A patient counted as having stable Graves' hyperthyroidism if no progression to ophthalmopathy occurred over 18 months of follow-up. Hyperthyroidism patients were aged 18 to 65 years and newly diagnosed, with disease duration of less than 2 months. Patients with uncontrolled infections, other autoimmune diseases, pregnancy or lactation were excluded. Diagnoses were based on clinical symptoms, serum thyroxine and TRAb, thyroid ultrasound and orbital computed tomography. PBMCs were isolated from 10 ml of fresh peripheral blood by Ficoll-Paque density gradient centrifugation. Total RNA was extracted using Trizol reagent, and RNA quality was assessed on an Agilent 2100 Bioanalyzer.

This chain joins TRBV7-2 to TRBJ2-5, with the identity of the D gene unclear. Sequenced material: blood. The receptor was derived from a woman in her 30s with Graves' hyperthyroidism. The sequenced DNA: TGTGCCAGCAGCTTACCCTCGACCACCCAGTACTTC. Translated, this is CASSLPSTTQYF.